The entry below describes one T cell receptor beta chain. The data stem from a study of blood T cell repertoires in COVID-19. Study-wide background: The United States, Italy and Spain were the sources of the acute and convalescent COVID-19 samples. PBMCs, B-cell-depleted T cells, or T cells were the source of the cDNA or gDNA that made up the material.

Data came from immunoSEQ multiplex PCR; TCRdb stores just in-frame clones and leaves some out. Of about 170,000 clones in the sample, about 85% were seen once. The CDR3 has 13 amino acids. V was cut by 3 bases and J by 0 bases, with 5 bases left in between. The gene calls are TRBV12-3 or TRBV12-4 and TRBJ1-1; no clear D. Sequenced: peripheral blood. The TCR sequence derives from a woman of 80 years or more with COVID-19, enrolled during active disease. The CDR3 protein is CASSLAVNTEAFF. The CDR3 bases are TGTGCCAGCAGTTTGGCTGTGAACACTGAAGCTTTCTTT.